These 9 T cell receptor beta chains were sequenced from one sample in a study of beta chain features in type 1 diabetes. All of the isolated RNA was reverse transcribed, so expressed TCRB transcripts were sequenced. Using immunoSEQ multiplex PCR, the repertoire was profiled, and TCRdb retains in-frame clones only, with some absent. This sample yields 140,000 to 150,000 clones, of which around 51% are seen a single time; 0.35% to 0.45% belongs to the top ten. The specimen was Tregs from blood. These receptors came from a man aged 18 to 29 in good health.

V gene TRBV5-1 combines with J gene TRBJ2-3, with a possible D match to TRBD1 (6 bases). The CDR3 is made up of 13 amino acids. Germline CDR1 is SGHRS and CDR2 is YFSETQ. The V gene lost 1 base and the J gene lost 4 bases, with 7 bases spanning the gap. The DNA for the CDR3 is TGCGCCAGCAGCTTGTGGGGGCCAGATACGCAGTATTTT. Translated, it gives CASSLWGPDTQYF.

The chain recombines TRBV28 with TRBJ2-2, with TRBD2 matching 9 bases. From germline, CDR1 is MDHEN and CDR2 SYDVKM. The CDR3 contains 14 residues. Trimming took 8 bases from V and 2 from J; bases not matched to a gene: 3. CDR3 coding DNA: TGTGCCAGCGAGCGGGGGGTTAACACCGGGGAGCTGTTTTTT. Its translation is CASERGVNTGELFF.

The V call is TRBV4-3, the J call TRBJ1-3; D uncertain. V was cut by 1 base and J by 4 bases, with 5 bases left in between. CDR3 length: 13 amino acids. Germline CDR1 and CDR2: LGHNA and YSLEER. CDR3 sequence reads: CASSQVAGNTIYF. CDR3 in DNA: TGCGCCAGCAGCCAAGTCGCGGGAAACACCATATATTTT.

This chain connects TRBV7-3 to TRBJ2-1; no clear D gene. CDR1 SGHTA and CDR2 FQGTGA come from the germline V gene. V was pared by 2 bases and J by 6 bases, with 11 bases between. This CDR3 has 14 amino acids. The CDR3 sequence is CASSLDYSGNEQFF. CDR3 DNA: TGTGCCAGCAGCTTAGATTACTCAGGCAATGAGCAGTTCTTC.

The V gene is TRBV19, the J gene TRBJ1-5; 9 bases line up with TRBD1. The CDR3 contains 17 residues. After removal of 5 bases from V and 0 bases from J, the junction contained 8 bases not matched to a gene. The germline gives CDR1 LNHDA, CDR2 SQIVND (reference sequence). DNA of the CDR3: TGTGCCAGTAGTCCTAAGGACAGGGGATATAGCAATCAGCCCCAGCATTTT. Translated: CASSPKDRGYSNQPQHF. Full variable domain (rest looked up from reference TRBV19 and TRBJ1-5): DGGITQSPKYLFRKEGQNVTLSCEQNLNHDAMYWYRQDPGQGLRLIYYSQIVNDFQKGDIAEGYSVSREKKESFPLTVTSAQKNPTAFYLCASSPKDRGYSNQPQHFGDGTRLSIL.

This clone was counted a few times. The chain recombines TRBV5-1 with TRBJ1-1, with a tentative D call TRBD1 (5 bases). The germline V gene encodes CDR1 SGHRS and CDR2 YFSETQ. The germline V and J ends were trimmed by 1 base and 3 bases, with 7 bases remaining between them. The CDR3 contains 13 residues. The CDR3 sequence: CASSLRGDTEAFF. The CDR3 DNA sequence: TGCGCCAGCAGCTTGCGGGGGGACACTGAAGCTTTCTTT.

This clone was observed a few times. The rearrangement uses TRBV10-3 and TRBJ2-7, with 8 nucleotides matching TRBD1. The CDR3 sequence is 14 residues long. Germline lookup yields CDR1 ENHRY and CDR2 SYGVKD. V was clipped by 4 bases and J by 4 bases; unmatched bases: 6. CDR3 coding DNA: TGTGCCATCAGTGGAGGACAGGGAGTATACGAGCAGTACTTC. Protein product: CAISGGQGVYEQYF.

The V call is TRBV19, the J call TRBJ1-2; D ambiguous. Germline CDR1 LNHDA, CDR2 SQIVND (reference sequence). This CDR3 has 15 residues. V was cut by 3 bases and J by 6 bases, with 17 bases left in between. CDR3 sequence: CASSIERGRWDGYTF. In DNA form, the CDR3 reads TGTGCCAGTAGTATCGAGAGAGGCCGATGGGATGGCTACACCTTC.

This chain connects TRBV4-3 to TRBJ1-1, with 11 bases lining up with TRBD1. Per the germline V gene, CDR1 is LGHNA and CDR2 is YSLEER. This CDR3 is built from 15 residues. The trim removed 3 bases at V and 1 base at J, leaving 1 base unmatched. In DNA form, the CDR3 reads TGCGCCAGCAGCCAGGGACAGGGGGGGAACACTGAAGCTTTCTTT. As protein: CASSQGQGGNTEAFF.